These 6 T cell receptor beta chains were sequenced from one sample in a study of T cell responses to AZD1222 COVID-19 vaccine. The assay was immunoSEQ multiplex PCR, and TCRdb's table has in-frame clones only and misses some. The sample holds around 130,000 clones, 75% to 90% seen once. Source: peripheral blood, taken on day 0 of AZD1222 vaccination. Receptors were obtained from an adult in good health.

The chain uses TRBV30 and TRBJ1-1; D uncertain. The CDR3 is made up of 15 amino acids. The V end lost 1 base, the J end lost 0 bases, and 12 bases lay between the germline ends. Looked up from germline, CDR1 is GTSNPN and CDR2 is SVGIG (reference sequence). CDR3 in amino acids: CAWSAAGQMNTEAFF. Here the CDR3 DNA reads TGTGCCTGGAGTGCCGCCGGTCAAATGAACACTGAAGCTTTCTTT.

This clone appeared a single time. The CDR3 is CASSVSGYEQFF. The CDR3 DNA reads as TGTGCCAGCAGCGTATCCGGGTATGAGCAGTTCTTC. The V call is TRBV9, the J call TRBJ2-1; no firm D call. Germline-derived CDR1 and CDR2 are SGDLS and YYNGEE. The CDR3 has 12 amino acids. Between the trimmed V and J ends, which lost 1 base and 8 bases, there was a span of 7 bases.

The chain recombines TRBV5-1 with TRBJ1-6; no clear D. CDR1 is SGHRS, CDR2 YFSETQ, per germline. The CDR3 totals 16 residues. V was pared by 1 base and J by 3 bases, with 11 bases between. The chain's CDR3 is CASSLIQTSYNSPLHF. The CDR3 DNA sequence: TGCGCCAGCAGCTTGATTCAGACAAGCTATAATTCACCCCTCCACTTT.

The V and J genes are TRBV3-1 (or the pseudogene TRBV3-2) and TRBJ1-2; no clear D gene. From germline, CDR1 is LGHDT and CDR2 YNNKEL (reference sequence). V dropped 5 bases and J dropped 0 bases, with 16 bases sitting between them. The CDR3 covers 16 residues. CDR3 residues: CASSAFQQTTNYGYTF. The CDR3 DNA follows: TGTGCCAGCAGCGCCTTTCAACAGACTACTAACTATGGCTACACCTTC.

The V gene is TRBV6-5, the J gene TRBJ1-2; D might be TRBD1 (6 bases). The V gene lost 8 bases and the J gene lost 9 bases, with 22 bases spanning the gap. Germline V gene lookup returns CDR1 MNHEY and CDR2 SVGAGI. CDR3 size: 14 residues. CDR3 region: CASANTGSPYRYTF. The CDR3 DNA follows: TGTGCCAGCGCGAACACAGGGTCCCCTTATCGCTACACCTTC.

J is TRBJ1-2 and V is TRBV30; a weak D match, TRBD1 (5 bases). The CDR3 has 15 amino acids. In germline, CDR1 is GTSNPN, CDR2 SVGIG (reference sequence). Deletions cut 4 bases from V and 3 bases from J, with 18 bases between. The CDR3 reads CAWTIKGWVHYGYTF. In DNA form, the CDR3 reads TGTGCCTGGACCATCAAGGGGTGGGTACACTATGGCTACACCTTC.